A single sample is the source of the 10 T cell receptor beta chains below, sequenced in a study of blood T cell repertoires in COVID-19. Profiled with immunoSEQ multiplex PCR; TCRdb holds only in-frame clones, not every one. Among 100,000 to 150,000 clones listed, roughly 84% were seen once. The sequenced material came from peripheral blood. The source is a woman in her 30s who had recovered from COVID-19.

V gene TRBV18 combines with J gene TRBJ2-5, with TRBD2 identical over 12 bases. The CDR3 covers 17 residues. V trimming: 4 bases; J trimming: 2 bases; junction bases outside the gene matches: 8. Germline-derived CDR1 and CDR2 are KGHSH and LQKENI. As DNA, the CDR3 is TGTGCCAGCTCACTGATGCGACTAGCGGGGGAACAAGAGACCCAGTACTTC. Protein product: CASSLMRLAGEQETQYF.

The chain recombines TRBV7-6 with TRBJ2-5, with 7 bases matching TRBD2. The CDR3 contains 17 residues. Per the germline V gene, CDR1 is SGHVS and CDR2 is FNYEAQ. Unmatched junction bases numbered 14, after V lost 0 bases and J lost 7 bases. CDR3 in amino acids: CASSLAAQRGGRGTQYF. The CDR3 DNA is TGTGCCAGCAGCTTAGCCGCCCAGCGGGGAGGCCGCGGGACCCAGTACTTC.

V usage is TRBV11-2 and J usage is TRBJ2-5; TRBD2 aligns across 10 bases. J gave up 1 base and V 3 bases, and 5 bases lay outside the gene matches. The CDR3 covers 16 residues. Germline lookup yields CDR1 SGHAT and CDR2 FQNNGV. In DNA form, the CDR3 reads TGTGCCAGCAGCTTCAGCGGGAGGGGGCCCCAAGAGACCCAGTACTTC. This encodes CASSFSGRGPQETQYF.

This chain uses TRBV7-3 with TRBJ1-2; TRBD1 matches 8 bases. The CDR3 consists of 16 residues. V lost 4 bases to trimming and J lost 3 bases; unmatched junction nucleotides: 10. Germline loops: CDR1 SGHTA, CDR2 FQGTGA. The chain's CDR3 is CASSSVWQGADYGYTF. CDR3 nucleotide sequence: TGTGCCAGCAGCTCGGTTTGGCAGGGGGCGGACTATGGCTACACCTTC.

The chain carries TRBV10-1 and TRBJ2-4; possibly TRBD1 for D (6 bases). The CDR3 has 17 amino acids. Trimming pared 0 bases from V and 2 bases from J, leaving 14 bases between. Germline V gene data show CDR1 as WNHNN and CDR2 as SYGVQD (reference sequence). The DNA for the CDR3 is TGCGCCAGCAGTGAGTCCAATAACAGGGTACCCAAAAACATTCAGTACTTC. Protein product: CASSESNNRVPKNIQYF.

The chain uses TRBV19 and TRBJ1-3; TRBD1 matches at 10 bases. The V gene's germline CDR1 is LNHDA and CDR2 SQIVND (reference sequence). V lost 6 bases, J lost 8 bases, and 7 bases stayed unmatched. This CDR3 has 14 amino acids. CDR3 sequence reads: CASRRTGGLDTIYF. The CDR3 nucleotides are TGTGCCAGTAGGCGGACAGGGGGTTTGGACACCATATATTTT.

This chain connects TRBV24-1 to TRBJ1-5; 7 bases line up with TRBD1. V shed 9 bases and J 4 bases; nucleotides not matched to a gene: 5. The germline CDR1 and CDR2 sequences are KGHDR and SFDVKD. The CDR3 spans 13 residues. Here the CDR3 reads CATSPGGNQPQHF. As DNA, the CDR3 is TGTGCCACCTCCCCAGGGGGGAATCAGCCCCAGCATTTT.

The chain employs TRBV7-2 and TRBJ2-1; D is perhaps TRBD2 (5 bases). The length of the CDR3 is 17 residues. V lost 1 base and J lost 0, with 13 bases in between. Germline lookup yields CDR1 SGHTA and CDR2 FQGNSA. The CDR3 loop reads CASSLVPGKSSYNEQFF. The CDR3 coding sequence is TGTGCCAGCAGCTTAGTTCCGGGGAAGAGCTCCTACAATGAGCAGTTCTTC. The complete variable domain, with remaining parts taken from reference TRBV7-2 and TRBJ2-1, reads GAGVSQSPSNKVTEKGKDVELRCDPISGHTALYWYRQSLGQGLEFLIYFQGNSAPDKSGLPSDRFSAERTGGSVSTLTIQRTQQEDSAVYLCASSLVPGKSSYNEQFFGPGTRLTVL.

This sequence joins TRBV19 and TRBJ2-7, with 11 bases fitting TRBD2. Germline assignment: CDR1 LNHDA and CDR2 SQIVND (reference sequence). This CDR3 is built from 17 residues. J lost 3 bases, V lost 1 base, and 8 bases had no gene match. CDR3 nucleotides: TGTGCCAGTAGTATAGGGCTGACTAGCGGGGCCCTCTACGAGCAGTACTTC. Protein product: CASSIGLTSGALYEQYF.

The rearrangement uses TRBV2 and TRBJ1-2; 9 bases are shared with TRBD1. The germline CDR1 and CDR2 sequences are SNHLY and FYNNEI. This CDR3 is built from 15 residues. The V and J ends lost 4 bases and 8 bases, in that order; junction bases with no gene match: 11. This CDR3 reads CASSASGTGSGGYTF. CDR3 in DNA: TGTGCCAGCAGTGCTTCCGGGACAGGGTCGGGAGGCTACACCTTC.